Described below is a single T cell receptor (beta chain) sequence and its context. TCRdb independently ran MiXCR on the 5' RACE reads; one entry per CDR3 protein. This table has about 46,000 distinct CDR3 sequences, less than 6.5% appearing once. This record comes from a study of early T cells in non-severe SARS-CoV-2 infection. V shed 1 base and J 7 bases; nucleotides not matched to a gene: 11. The CDR3 loop spans 16 amino acids. The V gene's germline CDR1 is MNHEY and CDR2 SMNVEV (reference sequence). The sequences come from whole blood, collected at baseline. The receptor's source is an adult who was a healthcare worker with PCR-confirmed SARS-CoV-2 infection or an uninfected control (not recorded which). The rearrangement links TRBV27 to TRBJ2-7; 9 bases map to TRBD1. The CDR3 sequence is CASSLWGGTGPREQYF. CDR3 DNA: TGTGCCAGCAGTTTATGGGGCGGGACAGGGCCGAGGGAGCAGTACTTC.